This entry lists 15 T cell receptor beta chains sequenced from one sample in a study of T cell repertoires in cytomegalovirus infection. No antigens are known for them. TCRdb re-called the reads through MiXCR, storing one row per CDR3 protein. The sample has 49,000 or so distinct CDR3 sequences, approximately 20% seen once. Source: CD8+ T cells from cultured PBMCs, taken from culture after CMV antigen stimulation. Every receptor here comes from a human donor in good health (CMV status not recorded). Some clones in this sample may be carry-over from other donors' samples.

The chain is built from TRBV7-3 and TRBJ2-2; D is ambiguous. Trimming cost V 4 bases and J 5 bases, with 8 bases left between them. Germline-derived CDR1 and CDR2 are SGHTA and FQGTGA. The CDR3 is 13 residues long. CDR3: CASSSVGTGELFF. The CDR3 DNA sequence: TGTGCCAGCAGCTCCGTGGGAACCGGGGAGCTGTTTTTT.

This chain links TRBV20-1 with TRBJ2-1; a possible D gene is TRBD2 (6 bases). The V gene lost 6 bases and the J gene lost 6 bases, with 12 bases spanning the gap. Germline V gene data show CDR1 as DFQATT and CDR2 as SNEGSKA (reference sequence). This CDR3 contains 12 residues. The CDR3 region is CSAALASNEQFF. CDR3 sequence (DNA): TGCAGTGCCGCCCTAGCGTCCAATGAGCAGTTCTTC.

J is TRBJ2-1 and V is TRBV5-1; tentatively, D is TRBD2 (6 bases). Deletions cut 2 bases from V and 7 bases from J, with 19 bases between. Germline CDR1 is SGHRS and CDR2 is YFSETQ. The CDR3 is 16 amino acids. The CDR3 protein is CASSLGTGYEINEQFF. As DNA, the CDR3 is TGCGCCAGCAGCTTAGGGACTGGATACGAGATTAATGAGCAGTTCTTC.

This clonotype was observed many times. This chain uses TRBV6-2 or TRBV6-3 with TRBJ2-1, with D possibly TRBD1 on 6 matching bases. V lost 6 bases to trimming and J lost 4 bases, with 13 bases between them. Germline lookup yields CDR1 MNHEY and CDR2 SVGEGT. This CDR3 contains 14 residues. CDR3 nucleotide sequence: TGTGCCAGCAGGCGACAGGCCGTTTACAATGAGCAGTTCTTC. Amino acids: CASRRQAVYNEQFF.

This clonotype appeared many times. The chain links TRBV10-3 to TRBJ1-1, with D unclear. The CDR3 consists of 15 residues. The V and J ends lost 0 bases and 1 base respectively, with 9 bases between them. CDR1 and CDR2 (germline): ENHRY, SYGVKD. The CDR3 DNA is TGTGCCATCAGTGAGTCGGGTGGGAGGAACACTGAAGCTTTCTTT. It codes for CAISESGGRNTEAFF.

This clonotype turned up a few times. The CDR3: CASSSAYEQYF. CDR3 coding DNA: TGTGCCAGCAGTTCCGCCTACGAGCAGTACTTC. The chain links TRBV28 to TRBJ2-7; D ambiguous. The length of the CDR3 is 11 residues. The germline V gene has CDR1 MDHEN and CDR2 SYDVKM. With 4 bases removed from V and 2 bases from J, the gap between germline ends came to 3 bases.

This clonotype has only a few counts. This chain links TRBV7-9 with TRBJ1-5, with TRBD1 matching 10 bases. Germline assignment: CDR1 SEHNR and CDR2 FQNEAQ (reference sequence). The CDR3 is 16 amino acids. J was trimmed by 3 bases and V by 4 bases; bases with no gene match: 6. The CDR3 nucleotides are TGTGCCAGCAGCTCCCGGACAGGGGGGGTCAATCAGCCCCAGCATTTT. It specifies CASSSRTGGVNQPQHF.

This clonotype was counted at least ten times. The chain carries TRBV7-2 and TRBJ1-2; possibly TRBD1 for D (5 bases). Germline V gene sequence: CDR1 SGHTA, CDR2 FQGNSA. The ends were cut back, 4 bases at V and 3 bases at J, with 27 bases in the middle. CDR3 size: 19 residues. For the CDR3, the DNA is TGTGCCAGCAGCTCCCGAGATGGGATTTTCGCCAGGGAGGACTATGGCTACACCTTC. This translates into CASSSRDGIFAREDYGYTF.

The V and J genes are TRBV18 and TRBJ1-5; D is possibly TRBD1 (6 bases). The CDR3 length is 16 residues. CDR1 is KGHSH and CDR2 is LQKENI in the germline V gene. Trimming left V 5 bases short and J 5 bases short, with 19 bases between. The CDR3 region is CASSAPLGAGDQPQHF. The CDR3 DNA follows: TGTGCCAGCTCAGCTCCGTTGGGGGCAGGGGATCAGCCCCAGCATTTT.

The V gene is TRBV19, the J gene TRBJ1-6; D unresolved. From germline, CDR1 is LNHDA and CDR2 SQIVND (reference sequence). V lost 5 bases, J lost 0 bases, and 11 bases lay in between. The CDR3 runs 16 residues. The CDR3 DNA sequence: TGTGCCAGTAGTGCGTTAACGAGCTCCTATAATTCACCCCTCCACTTT. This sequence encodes CASSALTSSYNSPLHF.

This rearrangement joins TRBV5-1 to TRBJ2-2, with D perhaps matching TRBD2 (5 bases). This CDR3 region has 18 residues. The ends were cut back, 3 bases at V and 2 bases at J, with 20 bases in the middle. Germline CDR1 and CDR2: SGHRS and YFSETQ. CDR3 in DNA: TGCGCCAGCAGCTATAGTTTCGGGGATTACCTCAACACCGGGGAGCTGTTTTTT. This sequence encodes CASSYSFGDYLNTGELFF.

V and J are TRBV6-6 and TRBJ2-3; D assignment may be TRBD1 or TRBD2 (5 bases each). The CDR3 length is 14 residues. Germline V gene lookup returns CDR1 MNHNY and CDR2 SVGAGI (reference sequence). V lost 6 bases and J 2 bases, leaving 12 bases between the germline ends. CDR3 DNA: TGTGCCAGCAGCGTGAGGGGCCCCACAGATACGCAGTATTTT. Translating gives CASSVRGPTDTQYF.

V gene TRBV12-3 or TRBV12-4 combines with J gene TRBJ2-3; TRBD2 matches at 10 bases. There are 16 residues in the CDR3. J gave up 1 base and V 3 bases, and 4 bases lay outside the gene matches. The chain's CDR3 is CASSFGSGRGTDTQYF. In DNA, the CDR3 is TGTGCCAGCAGTTTCGGAAGCGGGAGGGGCACAGATACGCAGTATTTT.

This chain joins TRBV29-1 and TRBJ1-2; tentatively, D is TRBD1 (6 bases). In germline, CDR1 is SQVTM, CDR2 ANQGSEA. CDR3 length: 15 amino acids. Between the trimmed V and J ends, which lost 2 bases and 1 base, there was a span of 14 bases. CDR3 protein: CSVEPGDLFNYGYTF. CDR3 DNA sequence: TGCAGCGTTGAACCAGGGGATCTATTTAACTATGGCTACACCTTC.

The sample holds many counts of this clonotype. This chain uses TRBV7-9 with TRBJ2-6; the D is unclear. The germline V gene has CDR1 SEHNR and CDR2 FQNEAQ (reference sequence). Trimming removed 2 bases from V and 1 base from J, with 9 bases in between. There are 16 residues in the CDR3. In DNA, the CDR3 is TGTGCCAGCAGCTTAATGGAGACATCTGGGGCCAACGTCCTGACTTTC. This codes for CASSLMETSGANVLTF.